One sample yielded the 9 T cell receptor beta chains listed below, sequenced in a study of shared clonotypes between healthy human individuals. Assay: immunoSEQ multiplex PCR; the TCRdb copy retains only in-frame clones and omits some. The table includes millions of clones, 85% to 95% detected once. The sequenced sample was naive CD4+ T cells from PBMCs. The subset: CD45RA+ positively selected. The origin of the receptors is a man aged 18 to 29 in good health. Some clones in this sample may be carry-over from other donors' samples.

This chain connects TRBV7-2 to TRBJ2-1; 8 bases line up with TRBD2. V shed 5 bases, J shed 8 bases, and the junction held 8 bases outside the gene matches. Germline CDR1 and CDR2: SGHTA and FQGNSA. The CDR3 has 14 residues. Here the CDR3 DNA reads TGTGCCAGCAGCACCCGGGAGGGCCAGGATGAGCAGTTCTTC. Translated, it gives CASSTREGQDEQFF.

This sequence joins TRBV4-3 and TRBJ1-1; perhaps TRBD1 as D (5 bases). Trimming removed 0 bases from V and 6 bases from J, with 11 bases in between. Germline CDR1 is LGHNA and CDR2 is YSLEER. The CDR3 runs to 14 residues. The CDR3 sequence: CASSQDFATAEAFF. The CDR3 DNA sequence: TGCGCCAGCAGCCAAGATTTTGCGACAGCTGAAGCTTTCTTT.

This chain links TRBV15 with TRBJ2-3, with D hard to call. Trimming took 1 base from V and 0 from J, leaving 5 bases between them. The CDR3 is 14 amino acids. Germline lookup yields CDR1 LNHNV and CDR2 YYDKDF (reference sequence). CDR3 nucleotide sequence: TGTGCCACCAGCAGAGCCAGTAGCACAGATACGCAGTATTTT. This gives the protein CATSRASSTDTQYF.

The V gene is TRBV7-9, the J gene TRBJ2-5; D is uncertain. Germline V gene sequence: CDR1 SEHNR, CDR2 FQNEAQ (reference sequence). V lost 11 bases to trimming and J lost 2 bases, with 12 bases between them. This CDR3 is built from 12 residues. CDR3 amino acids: CAWKRDQETQYF. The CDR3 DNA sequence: TGTGCCTGGAAAAGAGATCAAGAGACCCAGTACTTC.

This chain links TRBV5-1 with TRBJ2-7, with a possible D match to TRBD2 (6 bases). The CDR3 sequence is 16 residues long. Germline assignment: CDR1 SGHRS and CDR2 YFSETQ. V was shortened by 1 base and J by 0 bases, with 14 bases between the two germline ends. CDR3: CASSLQAGPRSYEQYF. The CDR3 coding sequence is TGCGCCAGCAGCTTGCAGGCGGGGCCCCGCTCCTACGAGCAGTACTTC. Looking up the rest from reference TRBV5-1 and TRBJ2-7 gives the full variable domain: KAGVTQTPRYLIKTRGQQVTLSCSPISGHRSVSWYQQTPGQGLQFLFEYFSETQRNKGNFPGRFSGRQFSNSRSEMNVSTLELGDSALYLCASSLQAGPRSYEQYFGPGTRLTVT.

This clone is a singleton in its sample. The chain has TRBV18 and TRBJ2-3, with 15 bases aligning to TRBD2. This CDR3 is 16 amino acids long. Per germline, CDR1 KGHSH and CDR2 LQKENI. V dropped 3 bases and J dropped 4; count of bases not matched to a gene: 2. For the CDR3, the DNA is TGTGCCAGCTCACCCGGACTAGCGGGAGGGCCAGATACGCAGTATTTT. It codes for CASSPGLAGGPDTQYF.

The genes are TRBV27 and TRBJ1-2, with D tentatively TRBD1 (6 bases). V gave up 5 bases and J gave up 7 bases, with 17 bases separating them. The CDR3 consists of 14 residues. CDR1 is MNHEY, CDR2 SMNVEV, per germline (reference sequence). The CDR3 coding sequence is TGTGCCAGCAGTCGCGGCCGGGGGCTCTCTGGCTACACCTTC. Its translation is CASSRGRGLSGYTF.

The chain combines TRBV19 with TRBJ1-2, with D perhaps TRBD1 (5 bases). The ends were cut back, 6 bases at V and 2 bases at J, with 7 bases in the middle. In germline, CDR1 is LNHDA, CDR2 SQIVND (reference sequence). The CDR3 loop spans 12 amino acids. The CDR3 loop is CASSGTNYGYTF. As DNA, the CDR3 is TGTGCCAGTAGCGGGACCAACTATGGCTACACCTTC.

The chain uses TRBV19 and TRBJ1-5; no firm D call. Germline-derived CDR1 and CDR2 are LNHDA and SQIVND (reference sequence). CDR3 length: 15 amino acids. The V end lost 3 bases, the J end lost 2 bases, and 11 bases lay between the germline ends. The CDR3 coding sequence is TGTGCCAGTAGTATGTTGGTTTTTGGCAATCAGCCCCAGCATTTT. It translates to CASSMLVFGNQPQHF.